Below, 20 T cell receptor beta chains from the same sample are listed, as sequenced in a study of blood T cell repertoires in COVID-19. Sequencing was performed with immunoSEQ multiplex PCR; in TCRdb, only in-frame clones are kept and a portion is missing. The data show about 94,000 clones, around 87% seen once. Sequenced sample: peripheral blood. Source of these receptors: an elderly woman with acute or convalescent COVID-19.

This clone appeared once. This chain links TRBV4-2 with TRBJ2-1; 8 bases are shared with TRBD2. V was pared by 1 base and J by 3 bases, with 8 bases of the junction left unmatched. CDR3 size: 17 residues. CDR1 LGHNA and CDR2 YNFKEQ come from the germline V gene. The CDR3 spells CASSQVVRGDRYNEQFF. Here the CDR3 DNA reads TGTGCCAGCAGCCAAGTGGTGCGGGGGGACCGCTACAATGAGCAGTTCTTC.

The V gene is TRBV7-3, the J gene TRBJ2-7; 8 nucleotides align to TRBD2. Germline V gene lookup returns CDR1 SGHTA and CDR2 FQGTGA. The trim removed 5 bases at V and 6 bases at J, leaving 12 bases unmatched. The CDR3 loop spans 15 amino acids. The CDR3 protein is CASSPGGLAVREQYF. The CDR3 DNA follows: TGTGCCAGCAGCCCCGGCGGACTAGCTGTTCGCGAGCAGTACTTC.

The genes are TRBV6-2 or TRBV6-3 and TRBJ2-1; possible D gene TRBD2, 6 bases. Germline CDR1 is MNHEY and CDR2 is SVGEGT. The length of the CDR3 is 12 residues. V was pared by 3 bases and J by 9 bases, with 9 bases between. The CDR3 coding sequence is TGTGCCAGCAGTTATCCAGCGGGTGAGCAGTTCTTC. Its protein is CASSYPAGEQFF.

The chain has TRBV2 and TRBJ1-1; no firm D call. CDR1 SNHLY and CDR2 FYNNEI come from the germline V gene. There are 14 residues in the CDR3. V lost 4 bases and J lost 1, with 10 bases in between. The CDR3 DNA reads TGTGCCAGCAGTGTACAGAGCTGGAACACTGAAGCTTTCTTT. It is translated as CASSVQSWNTEAFF.

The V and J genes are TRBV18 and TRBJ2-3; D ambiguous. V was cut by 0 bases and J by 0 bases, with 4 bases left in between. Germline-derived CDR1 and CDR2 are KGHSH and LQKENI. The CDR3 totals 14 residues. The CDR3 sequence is CASSPPTSTDTQYF. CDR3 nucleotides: TGTGCCAGCTCACCACCCACTAGCACAGATACGCAGTATTTT.

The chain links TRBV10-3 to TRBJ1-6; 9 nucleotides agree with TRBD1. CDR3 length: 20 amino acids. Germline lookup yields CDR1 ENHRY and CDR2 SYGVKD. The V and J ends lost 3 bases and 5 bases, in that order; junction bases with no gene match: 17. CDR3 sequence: CAISDMSPGQGFSNNSPLHF. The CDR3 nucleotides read TGTGCCATCAGTGACATGTCCCCGGGACAGGGATTCTCTAATAATTCACCCCTCCACTTT.

The CDR3 DNA sequence: TGTGCCAGTAGTATGGTCGGCCTAGCGGGTTACGAGCAGTACTTC. Its protein product is CASSMVGLAGYEQYF. The chain combines TRBV19 with TRBJ2-7; TRBD2 aligns across 8 bases. This CDR3 is 15 amino acids long. Trimming removed 3 bases from V and 4 bases from J; junction bases left unmatched: 8. CDR1 is LNHDA and CDR2 is SQIVND in the germline V gene (reference sequence).

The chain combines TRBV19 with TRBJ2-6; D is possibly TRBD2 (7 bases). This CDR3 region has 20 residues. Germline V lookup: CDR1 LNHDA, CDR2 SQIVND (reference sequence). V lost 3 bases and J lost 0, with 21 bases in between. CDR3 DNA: TGTGCCAGTAGTATCGGGGGGCCGGGACCGCTGAGCTCTGGGGCCAACGTCCTGACTTTC. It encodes CASSIGGPGPLSSGANVLTF.

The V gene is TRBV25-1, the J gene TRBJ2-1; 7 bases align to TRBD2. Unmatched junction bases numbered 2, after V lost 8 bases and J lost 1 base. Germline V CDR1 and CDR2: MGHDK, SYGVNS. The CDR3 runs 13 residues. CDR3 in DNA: TGTGCCAGCCGGGGAGGGTCCTACAATGAGCAGTTCTTC. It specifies CASRGGSYNEQFF.

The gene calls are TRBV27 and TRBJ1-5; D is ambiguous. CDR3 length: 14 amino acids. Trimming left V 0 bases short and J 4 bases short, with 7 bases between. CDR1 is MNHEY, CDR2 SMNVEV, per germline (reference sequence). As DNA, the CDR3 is TGTGCCAGCAGTTTATCCTGGACTAATCAGCCCCAGCATTTT. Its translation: CASSLSWTNQPQHF.

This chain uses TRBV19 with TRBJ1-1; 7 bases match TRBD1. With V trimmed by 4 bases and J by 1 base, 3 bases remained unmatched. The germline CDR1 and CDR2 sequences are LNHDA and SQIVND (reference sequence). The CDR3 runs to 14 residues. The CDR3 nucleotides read TGTGCCAGTAGTACAGACAGGGAGAACACTGAAGCTTTCTTT. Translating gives CASSTDRENTEAFF.

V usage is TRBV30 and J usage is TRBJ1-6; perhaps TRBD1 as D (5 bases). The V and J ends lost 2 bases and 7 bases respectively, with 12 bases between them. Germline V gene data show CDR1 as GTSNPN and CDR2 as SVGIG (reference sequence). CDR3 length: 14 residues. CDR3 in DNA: TGTGCCTGGAGTAGGGCAGGACAAAATTCACCCCTCCACTTT. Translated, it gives CAWSRAGQNSPLHF.

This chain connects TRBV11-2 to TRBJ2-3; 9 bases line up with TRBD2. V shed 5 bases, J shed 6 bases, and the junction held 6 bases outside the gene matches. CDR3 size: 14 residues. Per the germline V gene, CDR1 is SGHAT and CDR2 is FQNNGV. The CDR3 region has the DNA TGTGCCAGCAGCCTTAGCGGGAGTGTGGATACGCAGTATTTT. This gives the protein CASSLSGSVDTQYF. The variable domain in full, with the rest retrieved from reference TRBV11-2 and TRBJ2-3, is EAGVAQSPRYKIIEKRQSVAFWCNPISGHATLYWYQQILGQGPKLLIQFQNNGVVDDSQLPKDRFSAERLKGVDSTLKIQPAKLEDSAVYLCASSLSGSVDTQYFGPGTRLTVL.

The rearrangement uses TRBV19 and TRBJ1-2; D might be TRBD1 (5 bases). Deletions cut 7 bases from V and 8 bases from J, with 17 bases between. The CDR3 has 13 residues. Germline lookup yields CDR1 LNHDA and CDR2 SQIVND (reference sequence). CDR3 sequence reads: CASTAWQGEGYTF. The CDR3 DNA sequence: TGTGCCAGTACCGCGTGGCAGGGCGAAGGCTACACCTTC.

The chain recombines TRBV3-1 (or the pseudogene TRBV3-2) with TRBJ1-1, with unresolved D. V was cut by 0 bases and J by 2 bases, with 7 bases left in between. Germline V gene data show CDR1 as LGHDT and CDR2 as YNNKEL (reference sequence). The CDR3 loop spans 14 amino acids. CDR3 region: CASSQDPSNTEAFF. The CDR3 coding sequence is TGTGCCAGCAGCCAAGATCCGAGTAACACTGAAGCTTTCTTT.

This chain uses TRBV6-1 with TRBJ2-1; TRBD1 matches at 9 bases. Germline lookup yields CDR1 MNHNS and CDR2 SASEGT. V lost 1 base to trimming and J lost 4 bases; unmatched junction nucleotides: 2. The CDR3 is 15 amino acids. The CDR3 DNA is TGTGCCAGCAGTGAAGGGGGGACAGGGTACAATGAGCAGTTCTTC. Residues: CASSEGGTGYNEQFF.

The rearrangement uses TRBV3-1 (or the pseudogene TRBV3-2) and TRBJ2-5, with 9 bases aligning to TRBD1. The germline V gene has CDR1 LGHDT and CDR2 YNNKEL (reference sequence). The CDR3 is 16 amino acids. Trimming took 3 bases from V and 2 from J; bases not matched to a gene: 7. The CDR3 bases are TGTGCCAGCAGCCAGGGACCGGGACAGGGACAAGAGACCCAGTACTTC. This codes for CASSQGPGQGQETQYF.

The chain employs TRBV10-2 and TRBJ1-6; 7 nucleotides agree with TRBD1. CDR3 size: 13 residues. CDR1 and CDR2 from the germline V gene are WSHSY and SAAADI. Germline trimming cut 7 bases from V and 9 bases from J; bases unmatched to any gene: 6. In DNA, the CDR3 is TGCGCCAGCACGACAGGGTATGGTTCACCCCTCCACTTT. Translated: CASTTGYGSPLHF.

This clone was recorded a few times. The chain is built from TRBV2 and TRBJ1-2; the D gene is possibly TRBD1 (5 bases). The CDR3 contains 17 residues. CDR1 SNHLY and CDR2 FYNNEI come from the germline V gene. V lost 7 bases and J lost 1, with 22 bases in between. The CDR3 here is CASKDRNPLGGNYGYTF. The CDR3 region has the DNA TGTGCCAGCAAAGATAGGAATCCCCTGGGGGGTAACTATGGCTACACCTTC. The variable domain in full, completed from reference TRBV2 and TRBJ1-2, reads EPEVTQTPSHQVTQMGQEVILRCVPISNHLYFYWYRQILGQKVEFLVSFYNNEISEKSEIFDDQFSVERPDGSNFTLKIRSTKLEDSAMYFCASKDRNPLGGNYGYTFGSGTRLTVV.

The CDR3 here is CSVLDPGNQPQHF. CDR3 nucleotides: TGCAGCGTCTTAGATCCGGGGAATCAGCCCCAGCATTTT. The rearrangement links TRBV29-1 to TRBJ1-5; D unclear. V dropped 6 bases and J dropped 4 bases, with 13 bases sitting between them. Germline loops: CDR1 SQVTM, CDR2 ANQGSEA. The CDR3 runs 13 residues. Looking up the rest from reference TRBV29-1 and TRBJ1-5 gives the full variable domain: SAVISQKPSRDICQRGTSLTIQCQVDSQVTMMFWYRQQPGQSLTLIATANQGSEATYESGFVIDKFPISRPNLTFSTLTVSNMSPEDSSIYLCSVLDPGNQPQHFGDGTRLSIL.